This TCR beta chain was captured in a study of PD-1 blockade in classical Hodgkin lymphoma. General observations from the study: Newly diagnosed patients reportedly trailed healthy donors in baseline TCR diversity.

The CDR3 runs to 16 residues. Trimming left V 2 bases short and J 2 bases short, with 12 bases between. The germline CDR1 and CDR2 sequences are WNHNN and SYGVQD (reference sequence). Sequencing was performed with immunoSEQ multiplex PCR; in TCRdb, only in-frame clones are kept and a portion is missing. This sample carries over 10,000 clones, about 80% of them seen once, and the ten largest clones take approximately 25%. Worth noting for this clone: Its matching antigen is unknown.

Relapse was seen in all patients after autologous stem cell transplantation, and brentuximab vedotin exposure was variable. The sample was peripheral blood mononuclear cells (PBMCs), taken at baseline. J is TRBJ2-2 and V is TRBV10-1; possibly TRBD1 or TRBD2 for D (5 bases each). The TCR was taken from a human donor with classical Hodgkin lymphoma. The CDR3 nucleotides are TGCGCCAGCAGTGAGGGGGGAATTGGCAACACCGGGGAGCTGTTTTTT. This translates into CASSEGGIGNTGELFF.